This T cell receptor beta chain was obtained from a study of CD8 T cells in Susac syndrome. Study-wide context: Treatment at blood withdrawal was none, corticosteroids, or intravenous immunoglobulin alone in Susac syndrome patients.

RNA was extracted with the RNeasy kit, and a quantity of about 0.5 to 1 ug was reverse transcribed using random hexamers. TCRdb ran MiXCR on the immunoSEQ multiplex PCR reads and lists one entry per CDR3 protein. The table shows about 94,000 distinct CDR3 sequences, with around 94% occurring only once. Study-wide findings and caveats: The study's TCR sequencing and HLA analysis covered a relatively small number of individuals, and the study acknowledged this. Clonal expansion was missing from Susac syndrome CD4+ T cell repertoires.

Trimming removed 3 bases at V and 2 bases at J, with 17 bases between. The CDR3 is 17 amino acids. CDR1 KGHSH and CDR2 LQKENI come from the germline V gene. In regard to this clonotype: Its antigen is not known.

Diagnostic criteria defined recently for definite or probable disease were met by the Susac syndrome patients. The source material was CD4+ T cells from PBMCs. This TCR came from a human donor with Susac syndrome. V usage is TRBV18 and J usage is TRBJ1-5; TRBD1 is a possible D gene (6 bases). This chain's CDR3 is CASSPGGSTIGNQPQHF. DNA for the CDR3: TGTGCCAGCTCACCCGGGGGCAGCACCATAGGCAATCAGCCCCAGCATTTT.